The 21 T cell receptor beta chains in this list originate from one sample, sequenced in a study of T cell changes during pregnancy in multiple sclerosis. Assay used: immunoSEQ multiplex PCR; TCRdb lists only in-frame clones, some missing. The sample shows tens of thousands of clones, about 91% of them seen only once. This specimen was CD4+ T cells from peripheral blood mononuclear cells, taken in the second trimester of pregnancy. These receptors all come from a female donor with multiple sclerosis, enrolled in a pregnancy study.

In DNA form, the CDR3 reads TGCGCCAGCAGCTTAGGACTGTCTAATGAGCAGTTCTTC. Protein: CASSLGLSNEQFF. The chain recombines TRBV5-1 with TRBJ2-1, with D possibly TRBD2 on 5 matching bases. Germline CDR1 is SGHRS and CDR2 is YFSETQ. The CDR3 is 13 amino acids. The V and J ends lost 2 bases and 7 bases respectively, with 10 bases between them.

This clone appeared once. The chain couples TRBV19 to TRBJ1-4; D possibly corresponds to TRBD1 (6 bases). The V end was cut by 6 bases, the J end by 0 bases, with 8 bases between. Germline CDR1 and CDR2: LNHDA and SQIVND (reference sequence). The CDR3 runs to 14 residues. This CDR3 reads CASREGATNEKLFF. The DNA for the CDR3 is TGTGCCAGTAGAGAGGGGGCAACTAATGAAAAACTGTTTTTT.

V and J are TRBV30 and TRBJ2-2; D might be TRBD2 (5 bases). The CDR3 consists of 13 residues. The germline CDR1 and CDR2 sequences are GTSNPN and SVGIG (reference sequence). V was clipped by 5 bases and J by 4 bases, with 11 bases between them. The CDR3: CAWGLGVTGELFF. DNA for the CDR3: TGTGCCTGGGGTCTCGGGGTCACCGGGGAGCTGTTTTTT.

V is TRBV7-9 and J is TRBJ1-4, with 9 bases that match TRBD1. The J segment lost 6 bases and the V segment lost 8 bases, leaving 10 bases of the junction unmatched. Germline V gene sequence: CDR1 SEHNR, CDR2 FQNEAQ (reference sequence). The CDR3 consists of 15 residues. The CDR3 region is CASSSTGTGHEKLFF. CDR3 nucleotide sequence: TGTGCCAGCTCCTCTACCGGGACAGGGCATGAAAAACTGTTTTTT.

The chain has TRBV27 and TRBJ2-3; tentatively, D is TRBD2 (5 bases). Germline V gives CDR1 MNHEY, CDR2 SMNVEV (reference sequence). V lost 3 bases and J lost 4, with 11 bases in between. The CDR3 runs 14 residues. CDR3 in DNA: TGTGCCAGCAGTTTCCGGGATGGGGCAGATACGCAGTATTTT. Translating it yields CASSFRDGADTQYF.

The chain is built from TRBV4-1 and TRBJ2-3, with 13 positions matching TRBD2. The CDR3 contains 19 residues. CDR1 is MGHRA, CDR2 YSYEKL, per germline. V was clipped by 0 bases and J by 3 bases; unmatched bases: 9. CDR3: CASSQDWTSGSSWTDTQYF. The CDR3 bases are TGCGCCAGCAGCCAAGATTGGACTAGCGGGAGTTCCTGGACAGATACGCAGTATTTT.

The rearrangement joins TRBV9 to TRBJ1-2; tentative D call: TRBD1 (5 bases). CDR1 is SGDLS, CDR2 YYNGEE, per germline. V was clipped by 4 bases and J by 2 bases, with 18 bases between them. The CDR3 sequence is 16 residues long. In DNA form, the CDR3 reads TGTGCCAGCAGCCCCTCGAGGGCCGGGGGAAACTATGGCTACACCTTC. This sequence encodes CASSPSRAGGNYGYTF.

This clone has just one count. This chain links TRBV6-1 with TRBJ1-2; 9 bases agree with TRBD1. Trimming removed 5 bases from V and 5 bases from J; junction bases left unmatched: 6. The CDR3 has 14 amino acids. Per germline, CDR1 MNHNS and CDR2 SASEGT. The CDR3 DNA reads as TGTGCCAGCAGTCTAGGGACAGGGACGTATGGCTACACCTTC. It translates to CASSLGTGTYGYTF.

The V and J genes are TRBV6-6 and TRBJ1-5; the match to TRBD1 covers 8 bases. Germline V gene sequence: CDR1 MNHNY, CDR2 SVGAGI (reference sequence). J was trimmed by 3 bases and V by 5 bases; bases with no gene match: 6. CDR3 length: 15 residues. In nucleotides, the CDR3 is TGTGCCAGCAGTCGCCAGCAGGGGGCCAATCAGCCCCAGCATTTT. Its translation is CASSRQQGANQPQHF.

The chain links TRBV4-2 to TRBJ2-1, with TRBD1 identical over 9 bases. The CDR3 runs 15 residues. Losses at the gene ends were 4 bases for V and 1 base for J; bases not matched to a gene: 2. Germline V lookup: CDR1 LGHNA, CDR2 YNFKEQ. For the CDR3, the DNA is TGTGCCAGCAGCCCGGACAGGGGTTCCTACAATGAGCAGTTCTTC. It translates to CASSPDRGSYNEQFF.

The V gene is TRBV9, the J gene TRBJ1-1; D possibly corresponds to TRBD1 (6 bases). V lost 4 bases and J lost 2, with 12 bases in between. The CDR3 spans 14 residues. CDR1 is SGDLS and CDR2 is YYNGEE in the germline V gene. In DNA, the CDR3 is TGTGCCAGCAGCCCAAGGACAGACAACACTGAAGCTTTCTTT. Encoded protein: CASSPRTDNTEAFF.

The V and J genes are TRBV2 and TRBJ2-1; maybe TRBD2 (6 bases). The CDR3 loop spans 13 amino acids. Germline loops: CDR1 SNHLY, CDR2 FYNNEI. The V end was cut by 5 bases, the J end by 6 bases, with 11 bases between. CDR3 sequence (DNA): TGTGCCAGCAGTTCCGGGACTGTCAATGAGCAGTTCTTC. Its translation is CASSSGTVNEQFF.

The rearrangement uses TRBV2 and TRBJ2-5; 9 nucleotides agree with TRBD2. Looked up from germline, CDR1 is SNHLY and CDR2 is FYNNEI. The CDR3 contains 19 residues. V shed 5 bases, J shed 5 bases, and the junction held 21 bases outside the gene matches. Written as DNA, the CDR3 is TGTGCCAGCAGTCCCGGGGCCCTTTTCCTAGCGGGACGACGGGAGACCCAGTACTTC. It specifies CASSPGALFLAGRRETQYF.

This clone was seen a handful of times. Germline is not matched at one junction end, which may reflect a read error. The chain is built from TRBV2 and TRBJ1-1; 9 nucleotides line up with TRBD1. The germline V gene encodes CDR1 SNHLY and CDR2 FYNNEI. The CDR3 length is 14 residues. In nucleotides, the CDR3 is TGTGCCAGCGGAAGGGACAGGGTGAACGCTGAAGCTTTCTTT. Its translation is CASGRDRVNAEAFF.

The CDR3, as DNA: TGTGCCAGCTCCCTGGGGGCCGGGGCCAACGTCCTGACTTTC. Translation: CASSLGAGANVLTF. The chain combines TRBV18 with TRBJ2-6, with D perhaps TRBD1 (6 bases). Germline V gene data show CDR1 as KGHSH and CDR2 as LQKENI. The V and J ends lost 6 bases and 4 bases respectively, with 10 bases between them. The CDR3 sequence is 14 residues long.

The chain is built from TRBV10-1 and TRBJ1-5; D gene unclear. V shed 8 bases and J shed 2 bases, with 7 bases lying between them. The CDR3 contains 12 residues. Germline CDR1 reads WNHNN; CDR2 reads SYGVQD (reference sequence). CDR3 sequence reads: CASGNGNQPQHF. CDR3 bases: TGCGCCAGCGGCAACGGCAATCAGCCCCAGCATTTT.

V gene TRBV5-6 combines with J gene TRBJ1-1; tentatively, D is TRBD1 (6 bases). Looked up from germline, CDR1 is SGHDT and CDR2 is YYEEEE. Trimming cost V 0 bases and J 9 bases, with 15 bases left between them. CDR3 length: 14 amino acids. In DNA, the CDR3 is TGTGCCAGCAGCTTGGGCCTGACCGGGGGGCAAGCTTTCTTT. Translating gives CASSLGLTGGQAFF.

This clone was seen a handful of times. This rearrangement joins TRBV28 to TRBJ1-1; D unresolved. This CDR3 spans 12 amino acids. Germline V gene data show CDR1 as MDHEN and CDR2 as SYDVKM. With 8 bases removed from V and 9 bases from J, the gap between germline ends came to 16 bases. The CDR3 spells CASCCGPLKAFF. The DNA for the CDR3 is TGTGCCAGCTGCTGTGGGCCATTAAAAGCTTTCTTT. The full variable domain, completed using reference TRBV28 and TRBJ1-1, is DVKVTQSSRYLVKRTGEKVFLECVQDMDHENMFWYRQDPGLGLRLIYFSYDVKMKEKGDIPEGYSVSREKKERFSLILESASTNQTSMYLCASCCGPLKAFFGQGTRLTVV.

This chain joins TRBV5-6 and TRBJ1-4; D uncertain. The V gene's germline CDR1 is SGHDT and CDR2 YYEEEE. The length of the CDR3 is 13 residues. V lost 1 base to trimming and J lost 5 bases, with 6 bases between them. CDR3 in amino acids: CASSLWQNEKLFF. The CDR3 DNA reads as TGTGCCAGCAGCTTGTGGCAGAATGAAAAACTGTTTTTT.

The CDR3 reads CASSSAGASYNEQFF. In nucleotides, the CDR3 is TGCGCCAGCAGCTCAGCGGGAGCGAGCTACAATGAGCAGTTCTTC. J is TRBJ2-1 and V is TRBV5-1; 8 bases map to TRBD2. The V segment lost 3 bases and the J segment 3 bases; nucleotides outside the gene matches: 5. CDR1 and CDR2 from the germline V gene are SGHRS and YFSETQ. The CDR3 length is 15 residues.

This sequence joins TRBV27 and TRBJ1-2; TRBD1 aligns across 8 bases. Germline CDR1 is MNHEY and CDR2 is SMNVEV (reference sequence). The CDR3 is 15 residues long. Trimming removed 8 bases from V and 8 bases from J; junction bases left unmatched: 16. This chain's CDR3 is CASGDRSSFLRGYTF. The CDR3 nucleotides read TGTGCCAGCGGGGACAGGTCCTCCTTCCTAAGGGGCTACACCTTC.